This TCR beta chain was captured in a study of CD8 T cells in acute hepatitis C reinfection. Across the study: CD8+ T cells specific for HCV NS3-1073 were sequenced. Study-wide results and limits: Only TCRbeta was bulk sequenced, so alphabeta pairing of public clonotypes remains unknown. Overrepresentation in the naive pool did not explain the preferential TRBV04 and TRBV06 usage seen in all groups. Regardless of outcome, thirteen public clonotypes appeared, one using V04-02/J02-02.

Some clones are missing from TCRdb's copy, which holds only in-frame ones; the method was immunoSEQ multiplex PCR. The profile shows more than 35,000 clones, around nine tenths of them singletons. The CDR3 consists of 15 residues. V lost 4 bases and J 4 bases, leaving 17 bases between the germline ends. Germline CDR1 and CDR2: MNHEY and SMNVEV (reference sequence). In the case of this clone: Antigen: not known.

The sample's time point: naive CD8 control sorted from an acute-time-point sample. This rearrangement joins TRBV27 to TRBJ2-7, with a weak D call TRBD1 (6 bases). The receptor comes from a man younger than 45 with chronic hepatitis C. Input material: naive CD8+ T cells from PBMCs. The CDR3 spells CASSSSQGLRYEQYF. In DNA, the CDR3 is TGTGCCAGCAGTTCCTCACAGGGTTTAAGATACGAGCAGTACTTC.